The 8 T cell receptor beta chains in this list originate from one sample, sequenced in a study of blood T cell repertoires in COVID-19 (dated by TCRdb to 2018 to 2021). The method behind the library was the immunoSEQ multiplex PCR assay. TCRdb retrieved this table from immuneACCESS and kept in-frame rearrangements only. Not all clones are present; in checked studies, unresolved V genes account for under half, and no reason is known for the remainder. For this sample the table gives tens of thousands of clones, of which 76% were detected only once. Of the sample, roughly 7.3% falls within the top ten clones. Sequences were obtained from peripheral blood. The receptors come from a man between 65 and 80 years old with acute or convalescent COVID-19.

The chain recombines TRBV11-2 with TRBJ2-1; TRBD2 matches 7 bases. This CDR3 is 13 amino acids long. The ends lost 1 base at V and 9 bases at J; junction bases unmatched: 3. Germline values: CDR1 SGHAT, CDR2 FQNNGV. The CDR3 DNA reads TGTGCCAGCAGCTTAGGGGAGGGTAGTGAGCAGTTCTTC. It translates to CASSLGEGSEQFF. The whole variable domain, remainder taken from reference TRBV11-2 and TRBJ2-1, is EAGVAQSPRYKIIEKRQSVAFWCNPISGHATLYWYQQILGQGPKLLIQFQNNGVVDDSQLPKDRFSAERLKGVDSTLKIQPAKLEDSAVYLCASSLGEGSEQFFGPGTRLTVL.

This clone occurred once. The CDR3 loop reads CAAGQGMNTGELFF. CDR3 bases: TGTGCCGCTGGACAGGGCATGAACACCGGGGAGCTGTTTTTT. The chain is built from TRBV5-6 and TRBJ2-2; 8 bases map to TRBD1. Germline V gene sequence: CDR1 SGHDT, CDR2 YYEEEE. The CDR3 runs to 14 residues. V lost 10 bases, J lost 1 base, and 6 bases stayed unmatched. The full variable domain, completed using reference TRBV5-6 and TRBJ2-2, is DAGVTQSPTHLIKTRGQQVTLRCSPKSGHDTVSWYQQALGQGPQFIFQYYEEEERQRGNFPDRFSGHQFPNYSSELNVNALLLGDSALYLCAAGQGMNTGELFFGEGSRLTVL.

This clone came up once. Different DNA sequences within this sample yield the same CDR3. V and J are TRBV9 and TRBJ2-2; 7 bases line up with TRBD2. Germline V gives CDR1 SGDLS, CDR2 YYNGEE. Trimming cost V 6 bases and J 4 bases; bases outside gene matches: 12. The CDR3 sequence is 16 residues long. The CDR3 region has the DNA TGTGCCAGCACCCCAACAGCGGGACCGGGCACCGGGGAGCTGTTTTTT. Its protein is CASTPTAGPGTGELFF.

The chain joins TRBV10-3 to TRBJ2-5; 7 bases align to TRBD2. V lost 5 bases to trimming and J lost 1 base; unmatched junction nucleotides: 4. CDR3 length: 14 residues. In germline, CDR1 is ENHRY, CDR2 SYGVKD. DNA for the CDR3: TGTGCCATCAGTCCGACTAGCCCCCAAGAGACCCAGTACTTC. Its protein product is CAISPTSPQETQYF.

This chain uses TRBV7-9 with TRBJ1-5; D not resolved. CDR3 length equals 16 residues. V dropped 4 bases and J dropped 0 bases, with 13 bases sitting between them. The germline CDR1 and CDR2 sequences are SEHNR and FQNEAQ (reference sequence). The CDR3 here is CASSSAGGSSNQPQHF. The CDR3 region has the DNA TGTGCCAGCAGCTCCGCCGGCGGCTCTAGCAATCAGCCCCAGCATTTT.

The chain couples TRBV30 to TRBJ1-6, with D uncertain. V lost 0 bases and J lost 5, with 17 bases in between. The CDR3 is 17 residues long. Per the germline V gene, CDR1 is GTSNPN and CDR2 is SVGIG (reference sequence). The CDR3 spells CAWSVRAQVGNNSPLHF. The CDR3 region has the DNA TGTGCCTGGAGTGTGAGGGCCCAGGTTGGAAATAATTCACCCCTCCACTTT. Looking up the rest from reference TRBV30 and TRBJ1-6 gives the full variable domain: SQTIHQWPATLVQPVGSPLSLECTVEGTSNPNLYWYRQAAGRGLQLLFYSVGIGQISSEVPQNLSASRPQDRQFILSSKKLLLSDSGFYLCAWSVRAQVGNNSPLHFGNGTRLTVT.

The chain has TRBV5-1 and TRBJ1-1, with a possible D match to TRBD1 (5 bases). This CDR3 spans 15 amino acids. Germline assignment: CDR1 SGHRS and CDR2 YFSETQ. With 2 bases removed from V and 1 base from J, the gap between germline ends came to 12 bases. The CDR3 bases are TGCGCCAGCAGCTTTCGGAGGGGCCAGAACACTGAAGCTTTCTTT. Encoded protein: CASSFRRGQNTEAFF. Full variable domain (rest looked up from reference TRBV5-1 and TRBJ1-1): KAGVTQTPRYLIKTRGQQVTLSCSPISGHRSVSWYQQTPGQGLQFLFEYFSETQRNKGNFPGRFSGRQFSNSRSEMNVSTLELGDSALYLCASSFRRGQNTEAFFGQGTRLTVV.

Here the CDR3 reads CASSPTGWGAFF. The CDR3 DNA sequence: TGTGCCAGCAGCCCAACAGGGTGGGGTGCTTTCTTT. The gene calls are TRBV6-5 and TRBJ1-1; D perhaps matches TRBD1 (6 bases). V was cut by 6 bases and J by 11 bases, with 16 bases left in between. The CDR3 length is 12 residues. CDR1 MNHEY and CDR2 SVGAGI come from the germline V gene.